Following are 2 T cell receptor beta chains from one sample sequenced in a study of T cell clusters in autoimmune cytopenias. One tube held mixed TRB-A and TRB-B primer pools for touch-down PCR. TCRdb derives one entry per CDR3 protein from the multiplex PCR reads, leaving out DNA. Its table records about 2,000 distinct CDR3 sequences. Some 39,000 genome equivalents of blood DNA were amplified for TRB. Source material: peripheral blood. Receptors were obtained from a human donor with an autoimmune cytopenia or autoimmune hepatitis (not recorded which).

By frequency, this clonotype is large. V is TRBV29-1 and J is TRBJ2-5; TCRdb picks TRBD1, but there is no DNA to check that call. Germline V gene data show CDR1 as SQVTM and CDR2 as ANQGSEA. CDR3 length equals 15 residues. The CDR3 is CSVASGTGTQETQYF.

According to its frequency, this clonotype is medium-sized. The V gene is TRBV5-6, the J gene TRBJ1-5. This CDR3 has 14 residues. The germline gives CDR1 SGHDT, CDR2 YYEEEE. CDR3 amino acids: CASSFTPSNQPQHF.